These T cell receptor beta chains were read from a single sample in a study of spatial heterogeneity in lung cancer. TCRdb ran MiXCR on the 5' RACE reads and lists one entry per CDR3 protein. Among tens of thousands of distinct CDR3 sequences listed, 9% to 10% were seen once. Material: PBMCs, obtained at follow-up. Receptors originate from a male donor with early-stage non-small cell lung cancer. CDR3s include the opening cysteine and the closing phenylalanine or tryptophan. The D gene is left open where the match is weak. Expanded clones get a size class; other rows say once, few or many, or leave the size out.

d_gene	abundance	j_gene	v_gene	len	CDR3nt	CDR3aa
-	-	TRBJ2-2	TRBV28	14	TGTGCCAGCACAAGGACGAGGAACACCGGGGAGCTGTTTTTT	CASTRTRNTGELFF
-	many	TRBJ2-5	TRBV28	13	TGTGCCAGCAGCCAGACTAGGCGTGAGACCCAGTACTTC	CASSQTRRETQYF
-	many	TRBJ2-2	TRBV28	12	TGTGCCAGCAGTTTAATGGGCGGGGAGCTGTTTTTT	CASSLMGGELFF
-	-	TRBJ2-3	TRBV5-8	14	TGTGCCAGCAGCAAGGAGTCCAGCACAGATACGCAGTATTTT	CASSKESSTDTQYF
-	few	TRBJ1-4	TRBV4-2	16	TGTGCCAGCAGCCAAGGGTTCCGTGTACAGTATGAAAAACTGTTTTTT	CASSQGFRVQYEKLFF
-	many	TRBJ1-1	TRBV29-1	14	TGCAGCGTTGCCGCCGGACACCTGAACACTGAAGCTTTCTTT	CSVAAGHLNTEAFF
-	many	TRBJ1-2	TRBV2	14	TGTGCCAGCAGGCCGGGACGGGGGGTCTATGGCTACACCTTC	CASRPGRGVYGYTF
TRBD1	many	TRBJ2-2	TRBV11-3	14	TGTGCCAGCAGCTTTGACAGGGGCACCGGGGAGCTGTTTTTT	CASSFDRGTGELFF
-	-	TRBJ1-1	TRBV3-1	15	TGTGCCAGCAGCCCCCTTGGACGGTTGAACACTGAAGCTTTCTTT	CASSPLGRLNTEAFF
TRBD2	-	TRBJ2-5	TRBV13	15	TGTGCCAGCAGCGGCCGACTAGCGGGGGGTGAGACCCAGTACTTC	CASSGRLAGGETQYF
-	many	TRBJ1-6	TRBV20-1	13	TGCAGTGGCGTGGGCGGGATAAGATCACCCCTCCACTTT	CSGVGGIRSPLHF
-	many	TRBJ1-1	TRBV29-1	13	TGCAGCGCAAGTAACAGGGTAGCCACTGAAGCTTTCTTT	CSASNRVATEAFF
TRBD1	few	TRBJ1-4	TRBV20-1	15	TGCAGTGCTAGAGACCGGACAGGGGGCCGGGAAAAACTGTTTTTT	CSARDRTGGREKLFF
-	few	TRBJ1-4	TRBV24-1	16	TGTGCCACCAGTGATCAGCCTTGGCGTTTTAATGAAAAACTGTTTTTT	CATSDQPWRFNEKLFF
-	many	TRBJ2-5	TRBV5-4	19	TGTGCCAGCAGCTTGGCCCGGGCCACTGCTTTGGGGGGCCAAGAGACCCAGTACTTC	CASSLARATALGGQETQYF
TRBD2	few	TRBJ2-5	TRBV12-3/TRBV12-4	17	TGTGCCAGCAGTTTAGCAGGCAGCGGGGGGTCGCAAGAGACCCAGTACTTC	CASSLAGSGGSQETQYF
TRBD1	-	TRBJ2-7	TRBV20-1	14	TGCAGTGCTTGCGACGACAGGGTACCGCGCGAGCAGTACTTC	CSACDDRVPREQYF
-	-	TRBJ1-3	TRBV7-9	13	TGTGCCAGCAGCCCACAAACTGGAAACACCATATATTTT	CASSPQTGNTIYF